This T cell receptor beta chain was obtained from a study of T cell responses to AZD1222 COVID-19 vaccine. General observations from the study: A rise in Spike-specific TCR breadth and depth followed two AZD1222 doses. In the spike-specific TCR repertoire, nearly half reportedly target unmutated variant regions. Donors skewed white British and female; clonal diversity was possibly underestimated. Baseline seropositivity characterized only a handful of AZD1222 recipients.

The CDR3 is made up of 14 amino acids. The ends lost 3 bases at V and 7 bases at J; junction bases unmatched: 8. From germline, CDR1 is SEHNR and CDR2 FQNEAQ (reference sequence). Some clones are missing from TCRdb's copy, which holds only in-frame ones; the method was immunoSEQ multiplex PCR. The sample lists about 110,000 clones, about 87% seen once, with 1.6% in the top ten. About this clone: What it binds is unknown.

The rearrangement joins TRBV7-9 to TRBJ1-2, with TRBD1 matching over 7 bases. The sample consisted of peripheral blood, taken on day 0 of AZD1222 vaccination. The receptor's source is an adult in good health. In DNA, the CDR3 is TGTGCCAGCAGCTTCGGACAGGATCCTTCTGGCTACACCTTC. It translates to CASSFGQDPSGYTF.